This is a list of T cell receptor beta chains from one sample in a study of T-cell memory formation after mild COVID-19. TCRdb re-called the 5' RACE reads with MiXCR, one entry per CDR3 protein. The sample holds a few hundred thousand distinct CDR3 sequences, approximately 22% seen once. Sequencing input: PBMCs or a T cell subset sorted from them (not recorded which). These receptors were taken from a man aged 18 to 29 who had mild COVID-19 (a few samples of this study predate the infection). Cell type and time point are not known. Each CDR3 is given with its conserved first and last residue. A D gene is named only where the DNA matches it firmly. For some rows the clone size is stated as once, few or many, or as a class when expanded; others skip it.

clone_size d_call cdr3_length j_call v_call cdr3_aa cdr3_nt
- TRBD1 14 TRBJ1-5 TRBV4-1 CASSQWTGNQPQHF TGCGCCAGCAGCCAATGGACAGGAAATCAGCCCCAGCATTTT
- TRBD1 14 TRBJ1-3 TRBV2 CASRATGGSDTIYF TGTGCCAGCAGGGCGACAGGGGGATCGGACACCATATATTTT
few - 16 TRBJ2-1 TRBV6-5 CASSYSGRGGYNEQFF TGTGCCAGCAGTTACTCGGGCAGGGGTGGTTACAATGAGCAGTTCTTC
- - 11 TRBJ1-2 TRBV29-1 CSVEDGYGYTF TGCAGCGTTGAGGACGGGTATGGCTACACCTTC
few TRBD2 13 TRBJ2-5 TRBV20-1 CSALTSGQETQYF TGCAGTGCCCTGACTAGCGGCCAAGAGACCCAGTACTTC
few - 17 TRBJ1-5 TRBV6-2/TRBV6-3 CASSYPGEDQSNQPQHF TGTGCCAGCAGTTACCCGGGGGAAGATCAGAGCAATCAGCCCCAGCATTTT
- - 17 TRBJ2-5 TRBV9 CASSVVPTGRGGETQYF TGTGCCAGCAGCGTAGTACCAACGGGCAGGGGAGGGGAGACCCAGTACTTC
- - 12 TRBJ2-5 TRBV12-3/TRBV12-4 CATGTLRETQYF TGTGCCACGGGGACTCTGAGGGAGACCCAGTACTTC
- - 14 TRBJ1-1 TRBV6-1 CASSQGPQNTEAFF TGTGCCAGCAGTCAAGGTCCGCAGAACACTGAAGCTTTCTTT
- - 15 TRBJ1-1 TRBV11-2 CASSLSGSENTEAFF TGTGCCAGCAGCTTATCAGGGTCGGAGAACACTGAAGCTTTCTTT
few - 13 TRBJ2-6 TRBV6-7 CASLESGANVLTF TGTGCCAGCTTAGAATCTGGGGCCAACGTCCTGACTTTC
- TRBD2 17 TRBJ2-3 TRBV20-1 CSANGPTSGAYTDTQYF TGCAGTGCTAATGGCCCTACTAGCGGGGCATACACAGATACGCAGTATTTT
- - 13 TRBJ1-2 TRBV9 CASSVAWNYGYTF TGTGCCAGCAGCGTAGCTTGGAACTATGGCTACACCTTC
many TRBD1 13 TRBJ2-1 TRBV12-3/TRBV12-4 CASTGQGADEQFF TGTGCCAGCACCGGGCAGGGGGCCGATGAGCAGTTCTTC
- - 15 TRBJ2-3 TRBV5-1 CASRIQGPQWDTQYF TGCGCCAGCAGGATACAGGGACCTCAATGGGATACGCAGTATTTT
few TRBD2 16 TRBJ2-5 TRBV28 CASSLPTSGGAGTQYF TGTGCCAGCAGTCTCCCGACTAGCGGGGGGGCCGGGACCCAGTACTTC
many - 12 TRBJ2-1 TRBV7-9 CASSLIANEQFF TGTGCCAGCAGCCTAATAGCCAATGAGCAGTTCTTC